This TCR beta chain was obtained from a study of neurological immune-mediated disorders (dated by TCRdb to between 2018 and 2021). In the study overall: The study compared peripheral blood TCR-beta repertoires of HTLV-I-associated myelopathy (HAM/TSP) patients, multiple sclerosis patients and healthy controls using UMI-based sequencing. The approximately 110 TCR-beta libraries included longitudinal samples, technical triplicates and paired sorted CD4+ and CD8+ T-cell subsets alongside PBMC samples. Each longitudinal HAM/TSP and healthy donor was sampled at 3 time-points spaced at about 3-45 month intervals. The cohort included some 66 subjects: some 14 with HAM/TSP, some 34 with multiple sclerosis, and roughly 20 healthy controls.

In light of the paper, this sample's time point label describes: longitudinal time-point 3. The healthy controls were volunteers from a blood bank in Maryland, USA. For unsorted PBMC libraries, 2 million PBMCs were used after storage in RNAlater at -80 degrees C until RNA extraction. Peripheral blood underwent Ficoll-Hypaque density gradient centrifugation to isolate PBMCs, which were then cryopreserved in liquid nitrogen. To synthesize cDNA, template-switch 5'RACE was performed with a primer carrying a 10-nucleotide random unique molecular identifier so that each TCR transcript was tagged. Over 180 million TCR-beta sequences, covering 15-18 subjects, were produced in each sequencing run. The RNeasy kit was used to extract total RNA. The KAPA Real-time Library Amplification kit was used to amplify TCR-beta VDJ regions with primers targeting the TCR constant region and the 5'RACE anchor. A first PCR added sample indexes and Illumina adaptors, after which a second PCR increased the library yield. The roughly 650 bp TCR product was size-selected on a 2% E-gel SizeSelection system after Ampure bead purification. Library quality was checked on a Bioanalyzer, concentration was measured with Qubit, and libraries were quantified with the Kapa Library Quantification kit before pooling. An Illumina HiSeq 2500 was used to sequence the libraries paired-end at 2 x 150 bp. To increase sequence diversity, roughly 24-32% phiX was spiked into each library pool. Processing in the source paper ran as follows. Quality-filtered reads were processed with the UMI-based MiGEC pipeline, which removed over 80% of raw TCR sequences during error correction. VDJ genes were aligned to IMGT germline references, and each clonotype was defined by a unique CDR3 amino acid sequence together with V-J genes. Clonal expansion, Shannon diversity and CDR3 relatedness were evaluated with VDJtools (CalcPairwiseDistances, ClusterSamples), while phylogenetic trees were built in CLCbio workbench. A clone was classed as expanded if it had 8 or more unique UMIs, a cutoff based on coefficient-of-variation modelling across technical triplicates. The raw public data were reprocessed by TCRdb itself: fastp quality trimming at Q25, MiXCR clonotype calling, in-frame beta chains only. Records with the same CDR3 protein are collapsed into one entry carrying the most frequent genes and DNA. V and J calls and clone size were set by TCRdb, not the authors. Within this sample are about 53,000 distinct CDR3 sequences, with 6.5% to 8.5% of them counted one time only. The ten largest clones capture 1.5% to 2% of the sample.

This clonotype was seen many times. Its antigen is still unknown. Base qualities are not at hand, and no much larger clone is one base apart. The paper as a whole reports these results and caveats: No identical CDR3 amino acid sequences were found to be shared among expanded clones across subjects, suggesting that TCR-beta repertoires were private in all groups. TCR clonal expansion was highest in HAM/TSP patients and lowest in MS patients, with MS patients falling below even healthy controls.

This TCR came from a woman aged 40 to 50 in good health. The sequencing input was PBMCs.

CDR3 sequence: CASSPDRGISYEQYF. The nucleotides read TGTGCCAGCAGCCCGGACAGGGGGATCTCCTACGAGCAGTACTTC. The rearrangement joined TRBV5-4 to TRBJ2-7, and TRBD1 aligns with 10 junction nucleotides. Spanning cysteine to phenylalanine, the CDR3 consists of 15 amino acids. Only the CDR3 region is kept as DNA, spanning 45 bases read in frame from base 1. Relative to germline, V is missing 4 bases and J is missing 0 bases, with 4 bases of the junction outside any gene match. CDR1 and CDR2, per the germline V gene (reference sequence), are SGHNT and YYREEE. The full variable domain, completed from the reference TRBV5-4 and TRBJ2-7 proteins outside the CDR3, reads ETGVTQSPTHLIKTRGQQVTLRCSSQSGHNTVSWYQQALGQGPQFIFQYYREEENGRGNFPPRFSGLQFPNYSSELNVNALELDDSALYLCASSPDRGISYEQYFGPGTRLTVT.